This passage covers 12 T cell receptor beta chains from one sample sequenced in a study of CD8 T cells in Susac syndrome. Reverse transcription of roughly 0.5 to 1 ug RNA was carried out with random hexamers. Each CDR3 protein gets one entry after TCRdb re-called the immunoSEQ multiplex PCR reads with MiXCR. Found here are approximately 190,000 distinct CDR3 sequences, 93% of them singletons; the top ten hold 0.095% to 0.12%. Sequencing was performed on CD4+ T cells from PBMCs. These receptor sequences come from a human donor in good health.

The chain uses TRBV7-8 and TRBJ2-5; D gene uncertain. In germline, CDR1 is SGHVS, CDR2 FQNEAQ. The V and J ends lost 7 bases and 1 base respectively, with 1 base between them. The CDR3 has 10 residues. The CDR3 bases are TGTGCCAGCATCCAAGAGACCCAGTACTTC. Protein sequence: CASIQETQYF.

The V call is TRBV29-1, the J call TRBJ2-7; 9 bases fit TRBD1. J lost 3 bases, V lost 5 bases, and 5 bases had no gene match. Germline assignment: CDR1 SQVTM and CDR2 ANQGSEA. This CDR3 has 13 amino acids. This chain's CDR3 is CSVLQDRGYEQYV. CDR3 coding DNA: TGCAGCGTTTTGCAGGACAGGGGCTACGAGCAGTACGTC.

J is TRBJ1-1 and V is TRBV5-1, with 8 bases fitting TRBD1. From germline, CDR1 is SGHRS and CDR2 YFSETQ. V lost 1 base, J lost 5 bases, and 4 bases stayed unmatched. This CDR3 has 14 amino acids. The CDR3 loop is CASSLRDRYTEAFF. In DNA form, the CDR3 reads TGCGCCAGCAGCTTGCGGGACAGGTATACTGAAGCTTTCTTT.

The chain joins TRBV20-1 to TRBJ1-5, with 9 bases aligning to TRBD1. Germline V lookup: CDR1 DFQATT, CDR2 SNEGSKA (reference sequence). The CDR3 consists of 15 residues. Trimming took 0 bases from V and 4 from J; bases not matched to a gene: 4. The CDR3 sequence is CSAREGQGPNQPQHF. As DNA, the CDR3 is TGCAGTGCTAGAGAGGGACAGGGCCCGAATCAGCCCCAGCATTTT.

The CDR3 region is CASSQLAGGHTDTQYF. The CDR3 DNA reads TGTGCCAGCAGCCAACTAGCGGGGGGCCACACAGATACGCAGTATTTT. V usage is TRBV3-1 and J usage is TRBJ2-3; 11 bases agree with TRBD2. The V gene end was trimmed by 2 bases and the J gene end by 2 bases; junction bases not matched to a gene: 3. Germline V gene data show CDR1 as LGHDT and CDR2 as YNNKEL (reference sequence). CDR3 length equals 16 residues.

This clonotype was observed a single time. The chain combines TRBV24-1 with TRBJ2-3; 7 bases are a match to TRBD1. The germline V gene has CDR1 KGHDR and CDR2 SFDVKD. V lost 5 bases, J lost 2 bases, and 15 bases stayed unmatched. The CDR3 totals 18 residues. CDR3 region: CATSAFTGRQGTTDTQYF. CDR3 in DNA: TGTGCCACCAGTGCCTTCACGGGGCGACAGGGTACCACAGATACGCAGTATTTT.

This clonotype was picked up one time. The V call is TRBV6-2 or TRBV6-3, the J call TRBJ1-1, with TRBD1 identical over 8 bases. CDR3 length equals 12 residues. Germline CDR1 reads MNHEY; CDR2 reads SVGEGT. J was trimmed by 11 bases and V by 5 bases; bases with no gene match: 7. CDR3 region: CASSDRGHEAFF. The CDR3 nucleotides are TGTGCCAGCAGTGACAGGGGCCATGAGGCTTTCTTT.

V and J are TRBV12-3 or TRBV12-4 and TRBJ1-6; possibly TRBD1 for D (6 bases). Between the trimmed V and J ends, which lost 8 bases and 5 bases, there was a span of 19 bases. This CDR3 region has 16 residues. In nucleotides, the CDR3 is TGTGCCAGCGGGGTGCAGGGGCATTGGAATAATTCACCCCTCCACTTT. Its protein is CASGVQGHWNNSPLHF.

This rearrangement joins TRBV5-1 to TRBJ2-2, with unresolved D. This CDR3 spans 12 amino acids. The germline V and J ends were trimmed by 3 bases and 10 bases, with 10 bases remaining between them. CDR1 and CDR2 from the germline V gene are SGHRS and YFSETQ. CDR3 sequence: CASSYPAPELFF. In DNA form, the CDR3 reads TGCGCCAGCAGCTATCCCGCTCCGGAGCTGTTTTTT.

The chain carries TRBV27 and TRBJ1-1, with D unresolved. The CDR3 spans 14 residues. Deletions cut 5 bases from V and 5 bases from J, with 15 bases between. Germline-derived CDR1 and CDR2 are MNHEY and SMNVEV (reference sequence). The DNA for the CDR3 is TGTGCCAGCAGTGGGCTTGGTCCGAGGACTGAAGCTTTCTTT. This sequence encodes CASSGLGPRTEAFF.

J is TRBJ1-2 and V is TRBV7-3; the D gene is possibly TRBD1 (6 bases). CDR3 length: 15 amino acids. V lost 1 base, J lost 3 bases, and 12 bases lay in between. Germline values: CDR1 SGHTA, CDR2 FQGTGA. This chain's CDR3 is CASSLMGGSDYGYTF. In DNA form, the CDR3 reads TGTGCCAGCAGCTTAATGGGGGGCTCCGACTATGGCTACACCTTC.

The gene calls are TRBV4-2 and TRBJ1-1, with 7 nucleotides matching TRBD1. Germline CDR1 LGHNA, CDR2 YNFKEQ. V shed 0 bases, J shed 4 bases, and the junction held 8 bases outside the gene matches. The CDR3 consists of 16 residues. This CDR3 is CASSQESGRGGTEAFF. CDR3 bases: TGTGCCAGCAGCCAAGAGTCCGGCAGGGGGGGCACTGAAGCTTTCTTT.